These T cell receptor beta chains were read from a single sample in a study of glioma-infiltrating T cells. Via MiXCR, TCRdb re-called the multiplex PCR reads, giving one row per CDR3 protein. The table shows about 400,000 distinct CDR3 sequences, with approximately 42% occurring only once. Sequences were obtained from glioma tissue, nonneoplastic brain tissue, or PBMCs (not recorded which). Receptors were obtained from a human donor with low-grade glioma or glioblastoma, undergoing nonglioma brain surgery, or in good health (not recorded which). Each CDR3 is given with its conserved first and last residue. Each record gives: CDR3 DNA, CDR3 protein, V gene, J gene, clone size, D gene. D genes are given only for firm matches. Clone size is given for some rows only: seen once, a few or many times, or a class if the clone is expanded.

TGCAGCGTTGTGAACCCTGGCTCCTACAATGAGCAGTTCTTC,CSVVNPGSYNEQFF,TRBV29-1,TRBJ2-1,-,-
TGTGCCAGCAGTAACCCGGGACAGGTCCAGCATTTT,CASSNPGQVQHF,TRBV6-2/TRBV6-3,TRBJ1-5,-,TRBD1
TGCGCCAGCAGCCAAGCAGCGGGCCCAAGCTCCTACAATGAGCAGTTCTTC,CASSQAAGPSSYNEQFF,TRBV4-1,TRBJ2-1,-,-
TGTGCCAGCAGCTTCGGGGGACAGGCGGTTGGCTACACCTTC,CASSFGGQAVGYTF,TRBV5-4,TRBJ1-2,-,TRBD1
TGCAGTGCTATAGGGGACGGAAACACCATATATTTT,CSAIGDGNTIYF,TRBV20-1,TRBJ1-3,-,-
TGTGCCAGTAGTATAGTTGGCGAAAAACTGTTTTTT,CASSIVGEKLFF,TRBV19,TRBJ1-4,-,-
TGTGCCAGCAGCTTAGATGCAGGCCTGGGGGACTATGGCTACACCTTC,CASSLDAGLGDYGYTF,TRBV7-9,TRBJ1-2,-,-
TGTGCCATCGGGGGGGGCAATGAGCAGTTCTTC,CAIGGGNEQFF,TRBV10-3,TRBJ2-1,many,TRBD2
TGTGCCAGCACCTGGGTAGTGGCGCTCCGGTACTTC,CASTWVVALRYF,TRBV6-6,TRBJ2-4,-,-
TGCGCCAGCAGCCAGACGGTAGGACTAGCGGGAAATGAGCAGTTCTTC,CASSQTVGLAGNEQFF,TRBV4-1,TRBJ2-1,-,TRBD2
TGCAGTGCCGGATCACTGGGTCGAGGGGGCGATCAGCCCCAGCATTTT,CSAGSLGRGGDQPQHF,TRBV20-1,TRBJ1-5,few,TRBD1
TGTGCCAGCAGTCCAGGGACGGACTACTACGAGCAGTACTTC,CASSPGTDYYEQYF,TRBV6-2/TRBV6-3,TRBJ2-7,many,-
TGTGCCTGGAGCATACACAGGGGGCGAGAGACCCAGTACTTC,CAWSIHRGRETQYF,TRBV30,TRBJ2-5,few,TRBD1
TGTGCCAGCAGCCAAGCGCAGGGATACTACGAGCAGTACTTC,CASSQAQGYYEQYF,TRBV4-2,TRBJ2-7,few,-
TGCAGCGTTGTCTGGGCGGGCGCCACAGATACGCAGTATTTT,CSVVWAGATDTQYF,TRBV29-1,TRBJ2-3,-,-
TGCGCCAGCAGCCAAGATCTGGGTCGGACTAGAAGCGACGAGACCCAGTACTTC,CASSQDLGRTRSDETQYF,TRBV4-3,TRBJ2-5,-,TRBD2
TGTGCCAGCAACCTGACAGACGAAGAGACCCAGTACTTC,CASNLTDEETQYF,TRBV28,TRBJ2-5,-,-
TGTGCCACCAGCAGCGATTACCTGGACTACTACAATGAGCAGTTCTTC,CATSSDYLDYYNEQFF,TRBV15,TRBJ2-1,-,-
TGTGCCAGCAGTTTGCACGGGACTAGCACCTACAATGAGCAGTTCTTC,CASSLHGTSTYNEQFF,TRBV27,TRBJ2-1,few,TRBD2
TGTGCCAGCATCGGGGCTAGCGAGCCTTACGAGCAGTACTTC,CASIGASEPYEQYF,TRBV6-5,TRBJ2-7,few,-
TGTGCCAGCAGTTCTAACTTTCAGCCCCAGCATTTT,CASSSNFQPQHF,TRBV28,TRBJ1-5,many,-
TGTGCCAGCAGCTTAGTTTTGGCGACAGGGATTTGGCAGTACTTC,CASSLVLATGIWQYF,TRBV7-9,TRBJ2-7,-,TRBD1
TGTGCCAGCAGCGCAACCAATCAGCCCCAGCATTTT,CASSATNQPQHF,TRBV7-2,TRBJ1-5,many,-
TGTGCCAGCAGTGAAGTCGTCGGGGGAGGAAGCAATCAGCCCCAGCATTTT,CASSEVVGGGSNQPQHF,TRBV6-1,TRBJ1-5,many,-
TGTGCCAGCTCACCAGTCACGGTAGCCGAGCAGTACTTC,CASSPVTVAEQYF,TRBV18,TRBJ2-7,-,-
TGTGCCAGCAGCTCAGACCCGCGCTATGAGCAGTTCTTC,CASSSDPRYEQFF,TRBV7-8,TRBJ2-1,many,-
TGTGCCAGCAGCTTAGACCTACTTAGCTCCTACAATGAGCAGTTCTTC,CASSLDLLSSYNEQFF,TRBV7-2,TRBJ2-1,-,-
TGCAGCGTTGAGACGGGACAGGGGGCAGACGAGCAGTACTTC,CSVETGQGADEQYF,TRBV29-1,TRBJ2-7,-,TRBD1
TGTGCCAGCACCTACCGTGACGGCCTCTCTGGAAACACCATATATTTT,CASTYRDGLSGNTIYF,TRBV6-1,TRBJ1-3,many,-
TGTGCCAGCAGTTACCGGACAGGGTATGGCTACACCTTC,CASSYRTGYGYTF,TRBV27,TRBJ1-2,many,TRBD1
TGTGCCAGTAGTACACCGGGACAGGGGACCTTGGGCTACACCTTC,CASSTPGQGTLGYTF,TRBV19,TRBJ1-2,few,TRBD1
TGCGCCAGCAGCCTAGATCATTCACTGAGGAATCAGTACTTC,CASSLDHSLRNQYF,TRBV4-1,TRBJ2-7,-,-
TGCAGTGCTAGAGATGCCGGACTAGCGGGACCCGGAGATACGCAGTATTTT,CSARDAGLAGPGDTQYF,TRBV20-1,TRBJ2-3,many,TRBD2
TGTGCCAGCAGTTTCGCAGGGGGACCCGGAGCTTTCTTT,CASSFAGGPGAFF,TRBV27,TRBJ1-1,many,TRBD1
TGTGCCAGCAGTGATCGACGGGGAGGGAATGAAAAACTGTTTTTT,CASSDRRGGNEKLFF,TRBV6-1,TRBJ1-4,many,-
TGTGCCACCAGTGATTTGAGCTATGGAAACACCATATATTTT,CATSDLSYGNTIYF,TRBV24-1,TRBJ1-3,-,-
TGCAGTGCCGGTCGTACCAACGAGCAGTACTTC,CSAGRTNEQYF,TRBV20-1,TRBJ2-7,-,-
TGTGCCAGCAGTTTGTTGGGACAGGGGGCCTACAATGAGCAGTTCTTC,CASSLLGQGAYNEQFF,TRBV27,TRBJ2-1,many,TRBD1
TGTGCCATCAGCAGATTAGCGGGAGGGCGCGGAGAGGCCCAGTACTTC,CAISRLAGGRGEAQYF,TRBV10-3,TRBJ2-5,-,TRBD2
TGTGCCATCAGTGACCCTGGTGGGGGTACTGAAGCTTTCTTT,CAISDPGGGTEAFF,TRBV10-3,TRBJ1-1,-,-
TGTGCCAGCAGTCCTCCCGGACAGGGCTACGAGCAGTACTTC,CASSPPGQGYEQYF,TRBV6-2/TRBV6-3,TRBJ2-7,many,TRBD1
TGCAGTGCTAGAGTGTCTCATCTGCGGTACTTC,CSARVSHLRYF,TRBV20-1,TRBJ2-7,-,-
TGCGCCAGCACCCTCTGGGCGGGAGGAGGCTCAGATACGCAGTATTTT,CASTLWAGGGSDTQYF,TRBV4-1,TRBJ2-3,-,TRBD2
TGTGCCAGCACCCCACCTAGCGCCTTAACAGGGGTAACTGAAGCTTTCTTT,CASTPPSALTGVTEAFF,TRBV28,TRBJ1-1,-,TRBD1
TGTGCCAGCAGCTCGCCGGACTTCTTCTACGAGCAGTACTTC,CASSSPDFFYEQYF,TRBV7-2,TRBJ2-7,few,-